This TCR beta chain was obtained from a study of T cell responses to AZD1222 COVID-19 vaccine. Across the whole study: Researchers grouped second doses given at about 4 or about 12 weeks into one pool.

A note on this clone: The antigen is undetermined.

Sequenced by immunoSEQ multiplex PCR; TCRdb stores in-frame clones only, minus some. The profile shows more than 150,000 clones, roughly 88% of them singletons. Trimming took 4 bases from V and 0 from J, leaving 12 bases between them. CDR1 and CDR2 from the germline V gene are SGHTA and FQGNSA. The CDR3 covers 16 residues. Study observations and caveats: Among vaccine-associated CD4 TCRs, coverage spanned spike, with dominance at 160-218 and 743-854. The donor cohort was predominantly white British with a female majority, and clonal diversity may have been underestimated. Seropositivity was recorded at baseline in only six AZD1222 recipients.

The chain links TRBV7-2 to TRBJ1-4; D is unresolved. This TCR came from an adult in good health. Sequencing used peripheral blood, obtained on day 0 of AZD1222 vaccination. CDR3: CASSSAGGTTNEKLFF. CDR3 coding DNA: TGTGCCAGCAGCTCCGCTGGAGGCACAACTAATGAAAAACTGTTTTTT.